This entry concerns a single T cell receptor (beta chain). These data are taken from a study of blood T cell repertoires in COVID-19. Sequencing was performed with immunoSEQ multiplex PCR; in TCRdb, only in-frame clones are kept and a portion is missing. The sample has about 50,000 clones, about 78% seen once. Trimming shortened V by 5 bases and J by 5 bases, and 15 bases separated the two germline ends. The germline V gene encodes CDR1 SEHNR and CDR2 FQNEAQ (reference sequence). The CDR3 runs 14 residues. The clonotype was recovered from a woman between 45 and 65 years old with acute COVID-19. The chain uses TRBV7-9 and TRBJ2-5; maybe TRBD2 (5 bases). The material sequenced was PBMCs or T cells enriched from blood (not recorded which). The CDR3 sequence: CASSPNQQRETQYF. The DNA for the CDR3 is TGTGCCAGCAGCCCCAATCAGCAGCGGGAGACCCAGTACTTC.